The sequence of this TCR beta chain was determined in a study of T cells after yellow fever vaccination. TCRdb re-called the 5' RACE reads through MiXCR, storing one row per CDR3 protein. The sample has approximately 450,000 distinct CDR3 sequences, around a sixth seen once. The TCR was taken from a man aged 18 to 30 who received the YFV17D yellow fever vaccine. The sequences come from PBMCs, collected before the yellow fever booster vaccination.

CDR3 region: CAIRTDSGGETQYF. CDR3 bases: TGTGCCATCAGAACCGATAGCGGGGGGGAGACCCAGTACTTC. V usage is TRBV10-3 and J usage is TRBJ2-5; the match to TRBD2 covers 10 bases. CDR1 ENHRY and CDR2 SYGVKD come from the germline V gene. Germline trimming cut 6 bases from V and 5 bases from J; bases unmatched to any gene: 6. The CDR3 consists of 14 residues.